The 4 T cell receptor beta chains reported below all come from one sample, sequenced in a study of cytomegalovirus exposure and HLA in healthy donors. In the PCR, 60 Vbeta and 13 Jbeta primers were used. Only in-frame clones appear in the TCRdb table, and some are missing; sequencing was by immunoSEQ multiplex PCR. The sample records some 150,000 clones, 79% being singletons. Specimen: PBMCs. The receptors were sampled from a man aged 30 to 39 in good health and CMV-seropositive.

The chain combines TRBV4-1 with TRBJ1-6; TRBD1 agrees at 8 bases. The trim removed 6 bases at V and 10 bases at J, leaving 14 bases unmatched. CDR3 size: 16 residues. Germline CDR1 and CDR2: MGHRA and YSYEKL. This CDR3 reads CASSRSKTGDRSPLHF. CDR3 sequence (DNA): TGCGCCAGCAGTCGCAGTAAGACAGGGGACCGATCACCCCTCCACTTT.

The rearrangement uses TRBV5-1 and TRBJ2-1, with 14 bases fitting TRBD2. This CDR3 is built from 14 residues. Germline loops: CDR1 SGHRS, CDR2 YFSETQ. V trimming: 4 bases; J trimming: 6 bases; junction bases outside the gene matches: 0. This CDR3 reads CASSGTSGSNEQFF. The DNA for the CDR3 is TGCGCCAGCAGCGGGACTAGCGGGAGCAATGAGCAGTTCTTC.

CDR3 coding DNA: TGTGCCAGCAGTGAGGCCGGGGTAGGAGCGGATGAAAAACTGTTTTTT. It codes for CASSEAGVGADEKLFF. The chain uses TRBV25-1 and TRBJ1-4; D not resolved. The CDR3 spans 16 residues. Germline V gene data show CDR1 as MGHDK and CDR2 as SYGVNS. V lost 3 bases and J 6 bases, leaving 17 bases between the germline ends.

This clone was detected once. V is TRBV19 and J is TRBJ2-1; 10 nucleotides align to TRBD2. The germline gives CDR1 LNHDA, CDR2 SQIVND (reference sequence). This CDR3 comprises 15 residues. The V gene end was trimmed by 7 bases and the J gene end by 7 bases; junction bases not matched to a gene: 10. The CDR3 loop reads CASNPSGRSGNEQFF. CDR3 nucleotide sequence: TGTGCCAGTAACCCTAGCGGGAGATCAGGGAATGAGCAGTTCTTC.